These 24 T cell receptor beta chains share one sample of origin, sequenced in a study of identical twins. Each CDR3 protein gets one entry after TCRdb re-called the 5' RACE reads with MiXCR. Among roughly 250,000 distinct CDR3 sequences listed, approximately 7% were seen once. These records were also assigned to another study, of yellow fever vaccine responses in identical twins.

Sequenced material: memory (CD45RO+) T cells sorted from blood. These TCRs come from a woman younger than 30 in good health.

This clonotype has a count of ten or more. CDR3 residues: CASSKREGRGFTEAFF. CDR3 in DNA: TGTGCCAGCAGCAAAAGGGAGGGAAGGGGTTTCACTGAAGCTTTCTTT. The chain uses TRBV5-4 and TRBJ1-1, with TRBD1 as a possible D gene (5 bases). V dropped 4 bases and J dropped 4 bases, with 20 bases sitting between them. The V gene's germline CDR1 is SGHNT and CDR2 YYREEE (reference sequence). This CDR3 contains 16 residues. The full variable domain, its missing parts supplied by reference TRBV5-4 and TRBJ1-1, is ETGVTQSPTHLIKTRGQQVTLRCSSQSGHNTVSWYQQALGQGPQFIFQYYREEENGRGNFPPRFSGLQFPNYSSELNVNALELDDSALYLCASSKREGRGFTEAFFGQGTRLTVV.

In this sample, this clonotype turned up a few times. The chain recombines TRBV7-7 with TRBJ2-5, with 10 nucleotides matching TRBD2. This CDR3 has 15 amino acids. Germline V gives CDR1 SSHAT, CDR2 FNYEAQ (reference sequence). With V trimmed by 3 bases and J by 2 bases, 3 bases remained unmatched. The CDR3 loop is CASSFTSGAQETQYF. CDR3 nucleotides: TGTGCCAGCAGCTTCACTAGCGGGGCTCAAGAGACCCAGTACTTC. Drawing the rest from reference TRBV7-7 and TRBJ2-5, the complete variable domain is GAGVSQSPRYKVTKRGQDVTLRCDPISSHATLYWYQQALGQGPEFLTYFNYEAQPDKSGLPSDRFSAERPEGSISTLTIQRTEQRDSAMYRCASSFTSGAQETQYFGPGTRLLVL.

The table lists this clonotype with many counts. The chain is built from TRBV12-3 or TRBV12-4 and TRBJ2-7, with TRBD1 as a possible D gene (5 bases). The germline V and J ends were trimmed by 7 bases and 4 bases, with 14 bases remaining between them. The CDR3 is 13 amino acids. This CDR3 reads CASKQGRRYEQYF. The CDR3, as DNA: TGTGCCAGCAAGCAGGGTCGGCGGTACGAGCAGTACTTC.

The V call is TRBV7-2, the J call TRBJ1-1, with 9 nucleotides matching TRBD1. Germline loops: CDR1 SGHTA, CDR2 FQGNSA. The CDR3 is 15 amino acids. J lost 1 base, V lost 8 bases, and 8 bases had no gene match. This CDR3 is CASRKQGAANTEAFF. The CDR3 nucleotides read TGTGCCAGCCGTAAACAGGGGGCGGCGAACACTGAAGCTTTCTTT.

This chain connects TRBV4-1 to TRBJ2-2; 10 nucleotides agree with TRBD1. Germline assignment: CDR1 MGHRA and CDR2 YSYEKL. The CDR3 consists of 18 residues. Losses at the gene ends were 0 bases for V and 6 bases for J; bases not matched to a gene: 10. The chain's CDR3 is CASSQDIPGTGAAGELFF. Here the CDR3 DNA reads TGCGCCAGCAGCCAAGATATCCCCGGGACAGGGGCGGCCGGGGAGCTGTTTTTT.

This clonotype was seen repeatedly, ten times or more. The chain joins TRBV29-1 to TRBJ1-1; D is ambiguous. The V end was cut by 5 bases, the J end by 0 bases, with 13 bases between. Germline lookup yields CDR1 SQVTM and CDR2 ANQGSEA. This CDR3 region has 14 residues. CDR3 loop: CSVNPPTVNTEAFF. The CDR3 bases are TGCAGCGTTAACCCTCCGACGGTGAACACTGAAGCTTTCTTT.

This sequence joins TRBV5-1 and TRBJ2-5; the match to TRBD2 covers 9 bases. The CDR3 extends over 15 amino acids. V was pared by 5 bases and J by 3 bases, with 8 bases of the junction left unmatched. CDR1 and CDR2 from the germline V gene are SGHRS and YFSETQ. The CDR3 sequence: CASSLLAGLKETQYF. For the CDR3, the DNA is TGCGCCAGCAGTCTTCTAGCGGGACTGAAAGAGACCCAGTACTTC.

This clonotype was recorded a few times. CDR3 loop: CSGQEVKTGELFF. The CDR3 bases are TGCAGTGGTCAGGAGGTTAAGACCGGGGAGCTGTTTTTT. This rearrangement joins TRBV20-1 to TRBJ2-2, with D possibly TRBD2 on 5 matching bases. Germline V gene sequence: CDR1 DFQATT, CDR2 SNEGSKA (reference sequence). The CDR3 is 13 residues long. Trimming removed 7 bases from V and 5 bases from J, with 14 bases in between.

The CDR3 region has the DNA TGTGCCAGCAGCTGGACTAGCGGGAGTAAGAATGAGCAGTTCTTC. It specifies CASSWTSGSKNEQFF. The chain couples TRBV6-1 to TRBJ2-1; 13 bases match TRBD2. Germline lookup yields CDR1 MNHNS and CDR2 SASEGT. The ends lost 6 bases at V and 7 bases at J; junction bases unmatched: 6. The CDR3 spans 15 residues.

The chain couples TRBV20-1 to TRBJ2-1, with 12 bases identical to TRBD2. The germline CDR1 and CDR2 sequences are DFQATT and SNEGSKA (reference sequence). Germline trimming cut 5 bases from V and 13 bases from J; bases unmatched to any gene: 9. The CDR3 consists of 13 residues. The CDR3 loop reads CSAYLAGGPGQFF. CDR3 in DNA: TGCAGTGCTTATCTAGCGGGAGGGCCGGGTCAGTTCTTC.

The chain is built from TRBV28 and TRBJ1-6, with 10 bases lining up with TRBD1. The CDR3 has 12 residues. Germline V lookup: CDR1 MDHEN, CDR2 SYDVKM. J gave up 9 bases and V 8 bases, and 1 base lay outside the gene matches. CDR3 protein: CASGTGVSPLHF. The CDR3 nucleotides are TGTGCCAGCGGGACAGGGGTTTCACCCCTCCACTTT.

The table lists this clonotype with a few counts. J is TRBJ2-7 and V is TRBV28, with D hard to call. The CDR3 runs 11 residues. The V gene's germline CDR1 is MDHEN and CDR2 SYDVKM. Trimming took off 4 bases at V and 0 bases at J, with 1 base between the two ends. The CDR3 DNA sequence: TGTGCCAGCAGTTCCTCCTACGAGCAGTACGTC. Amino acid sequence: CASSSSYEQYV.

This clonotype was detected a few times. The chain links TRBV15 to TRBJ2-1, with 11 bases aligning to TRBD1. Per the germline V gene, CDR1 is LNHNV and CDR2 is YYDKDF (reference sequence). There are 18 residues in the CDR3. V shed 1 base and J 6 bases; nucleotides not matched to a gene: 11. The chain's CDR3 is CATSRGPTGTGGSNEQFF. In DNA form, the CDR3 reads TGTGCCACCAGCAGAGGCCCCACCGGGACAGGGGGAAGCAATGAGCAGTTCTTC.

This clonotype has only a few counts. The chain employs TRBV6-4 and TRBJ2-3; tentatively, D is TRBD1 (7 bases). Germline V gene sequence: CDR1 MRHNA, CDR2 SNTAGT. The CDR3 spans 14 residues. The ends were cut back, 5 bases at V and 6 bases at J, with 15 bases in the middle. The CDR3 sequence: CASSPSGGIDTQYF. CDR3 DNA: TGTGCCAGCAGTCCCTCAGGGGGGATCGATACGCAGTATTTT.

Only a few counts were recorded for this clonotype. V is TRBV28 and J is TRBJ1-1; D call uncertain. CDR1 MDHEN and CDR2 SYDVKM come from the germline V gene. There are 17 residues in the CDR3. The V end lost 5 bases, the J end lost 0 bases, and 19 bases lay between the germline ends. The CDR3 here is CASSDEFPDVLNTEAFF. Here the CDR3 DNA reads TGTGCCAGCAGTGATGAGTTTCCAGACGTCCTGAACACTGAAGCTTTCTTT.

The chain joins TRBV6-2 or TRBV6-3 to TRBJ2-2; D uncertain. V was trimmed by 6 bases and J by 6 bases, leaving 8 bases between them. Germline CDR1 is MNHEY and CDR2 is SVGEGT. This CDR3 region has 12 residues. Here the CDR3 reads CASSPEAGELFF. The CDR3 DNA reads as TGTGCCAGCAGCCCTGAGGCCGGGGAGCTGTTTTTT.

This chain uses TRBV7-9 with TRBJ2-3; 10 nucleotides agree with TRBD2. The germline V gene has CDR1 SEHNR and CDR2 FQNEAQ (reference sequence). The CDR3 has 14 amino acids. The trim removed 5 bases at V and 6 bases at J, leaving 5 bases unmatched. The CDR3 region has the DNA TGTGCCAGCAGCCAGCGGGGGGGCCTGGATACGCAGTATTTT. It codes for CASSQRGGLDTQYF.

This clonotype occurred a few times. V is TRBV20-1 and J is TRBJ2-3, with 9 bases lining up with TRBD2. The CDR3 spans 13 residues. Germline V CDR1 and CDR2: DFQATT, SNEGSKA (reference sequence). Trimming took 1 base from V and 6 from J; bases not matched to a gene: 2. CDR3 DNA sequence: TGCAGTGCTAGAGGCGGGAGGGCGGATACGCAGTATTTT. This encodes CSARGGRADTQYF.

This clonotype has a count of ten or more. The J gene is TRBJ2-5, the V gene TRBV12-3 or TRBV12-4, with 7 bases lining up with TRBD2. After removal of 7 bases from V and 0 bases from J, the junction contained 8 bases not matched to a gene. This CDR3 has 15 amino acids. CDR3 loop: CASTLWGGNQETQYF. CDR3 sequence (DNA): TGTGCCAGCACCCTCTGGGGGGGTAACCAAGAGACCCAGTACTTC.

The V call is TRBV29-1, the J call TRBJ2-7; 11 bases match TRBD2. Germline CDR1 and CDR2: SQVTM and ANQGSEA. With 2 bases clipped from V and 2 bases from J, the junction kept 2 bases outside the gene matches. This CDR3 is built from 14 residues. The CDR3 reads CSVELAGGPYEQYF. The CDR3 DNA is TGCAGCGTTGAATTAGCGGGAGGGCCCTACGAGCAGTACTTC.

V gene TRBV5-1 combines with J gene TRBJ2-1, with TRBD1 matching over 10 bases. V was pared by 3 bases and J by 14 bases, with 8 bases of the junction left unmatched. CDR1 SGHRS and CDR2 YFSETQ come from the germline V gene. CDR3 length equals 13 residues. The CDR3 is CASSSSVDRGKFF. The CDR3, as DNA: TGCGCCAGCAGCTCCTCAGTGGACAGGGGGAAGTTCTTC.

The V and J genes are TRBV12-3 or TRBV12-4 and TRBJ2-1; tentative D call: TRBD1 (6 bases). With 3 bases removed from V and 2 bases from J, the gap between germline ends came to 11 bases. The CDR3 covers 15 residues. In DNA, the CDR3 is TGTGCCAGCAGTTTCAGGACAGACGCCTACAATGAGCAGTTCTTC. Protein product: CASSFRTDAYNEQFF.

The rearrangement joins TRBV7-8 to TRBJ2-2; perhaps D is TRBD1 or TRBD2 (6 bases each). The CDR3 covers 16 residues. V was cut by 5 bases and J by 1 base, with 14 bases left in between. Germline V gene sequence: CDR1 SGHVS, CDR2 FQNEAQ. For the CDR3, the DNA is TGTGCCAGCAGCCCCTCGGAGGGGGGGAACACCGGGGAGCTGTTTTTT. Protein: CASSPSEGGNTGELFF.

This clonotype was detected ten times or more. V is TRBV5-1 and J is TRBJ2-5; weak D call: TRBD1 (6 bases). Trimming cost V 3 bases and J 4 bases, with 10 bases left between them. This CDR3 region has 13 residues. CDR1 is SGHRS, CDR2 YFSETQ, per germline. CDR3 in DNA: TGCGCCAGCAGCTCATCAGGGGTAGAGACCCAGTACTTC. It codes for CASSSSGVETQYF.